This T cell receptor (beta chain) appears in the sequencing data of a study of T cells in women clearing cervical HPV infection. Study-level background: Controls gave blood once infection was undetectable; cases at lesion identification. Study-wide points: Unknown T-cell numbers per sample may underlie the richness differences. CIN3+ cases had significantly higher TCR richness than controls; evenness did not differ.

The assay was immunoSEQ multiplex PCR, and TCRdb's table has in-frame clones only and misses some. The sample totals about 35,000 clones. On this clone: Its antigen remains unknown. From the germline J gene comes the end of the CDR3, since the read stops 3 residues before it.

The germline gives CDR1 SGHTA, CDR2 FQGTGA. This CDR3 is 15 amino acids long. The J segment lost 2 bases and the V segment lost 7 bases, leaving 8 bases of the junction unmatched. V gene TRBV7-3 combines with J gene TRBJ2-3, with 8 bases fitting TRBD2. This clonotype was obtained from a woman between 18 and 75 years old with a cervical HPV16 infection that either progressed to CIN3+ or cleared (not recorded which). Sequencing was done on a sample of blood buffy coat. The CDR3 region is CASTPGGGSTDTQYF. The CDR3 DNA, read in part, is TGTGCCAGCACTCCAGGCGGGGGGTCCACAGATACG.